A selection of T cell receptor beta chains follows, all from one sample in a study of glioma-infiltrating T cells. Each CDR3 protein is one row after TCRdb ran MiXCR on the multiplex PCR reads. The sample lists tens of thousands of distinct CDR3 sequences, around 42% occurring once. What was sequenced was glioma tissue, nonneoplastic brain tissue, or PBMCs (not recorded which). Receptors were obtained from a human donor with low-grade glioma or glioblastoma, undergoing nonglioma brain surgery, or in good health (not recorded which). Each CDR3 is given with its conserved first and last residue.

>TRBJ2-1|TRBV10-3
CAISARQGINNEQLF
>TRBJ1-4|TRBV5-4
CASSKGQRTTNEKLFF
>TRBJ2-1|TRBV14
CASSQDFRVYNEQFF
>TRBJ1-5|TRBV28
CASRPGQRSGNQPQHF
>TRBJ1-1|TRBV7-9
CASSWGRESTEAFF
>TRBJ2-3|TRBV12-3/TRBV12-4
CASSPREGPDTDTQYF
>TRBJ2-3|TRBV20-1
CSASFRTRTSTDTQYF
>TRBJ1-1|TRBV29-1
CSVAGTGGDTEAFF
>NA|TRBV7-2
CASSRDQLVHEQYF
>TRBJ1-2|TRBV14
CASSQDLPQITNYGYTF
>TRBJ1-1|TRBV28
CASRLLNTEAFF
>TRBJ1-1|TRBV2
CASSVDRGSTEAFF
>TRBJ2-7|TRBV7-6
CASSSIPGLAGGPLEQYF
>TRBJ2-2|TRBV6-2/TRBV6-3
CGSSRTRNTGELFF